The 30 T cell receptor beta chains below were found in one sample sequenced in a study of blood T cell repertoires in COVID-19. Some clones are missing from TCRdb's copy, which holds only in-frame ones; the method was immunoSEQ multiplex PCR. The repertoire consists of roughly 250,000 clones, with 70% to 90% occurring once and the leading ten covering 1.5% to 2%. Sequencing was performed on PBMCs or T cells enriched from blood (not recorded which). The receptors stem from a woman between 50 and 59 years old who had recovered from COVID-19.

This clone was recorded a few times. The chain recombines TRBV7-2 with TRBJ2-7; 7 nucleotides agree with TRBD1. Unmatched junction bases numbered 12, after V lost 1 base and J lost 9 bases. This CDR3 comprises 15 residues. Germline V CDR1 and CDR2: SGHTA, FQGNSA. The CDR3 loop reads CASSLDRGPPLRQYF. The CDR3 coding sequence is TGTGCCAGCAGCTTAGACAGGGGTCCACCCCTAAGGCAGTACTTC.

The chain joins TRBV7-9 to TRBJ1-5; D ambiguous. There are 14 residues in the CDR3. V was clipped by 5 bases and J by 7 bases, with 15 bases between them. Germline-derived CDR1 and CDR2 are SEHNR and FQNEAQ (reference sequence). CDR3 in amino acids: CASSPPGNGQPQHF. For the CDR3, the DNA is TGTGCCAGCAGCCCTCCGGGGAACGGGCAGCCCCAGCATTTT.

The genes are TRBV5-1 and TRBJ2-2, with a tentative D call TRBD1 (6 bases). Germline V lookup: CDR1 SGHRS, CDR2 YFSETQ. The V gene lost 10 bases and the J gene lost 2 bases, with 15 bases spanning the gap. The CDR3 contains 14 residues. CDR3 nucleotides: TGCGCCTGCGATCTACAGGGAAACACCGGGGAGCTGTTTTTT. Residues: CACDLQGNTGELFF.

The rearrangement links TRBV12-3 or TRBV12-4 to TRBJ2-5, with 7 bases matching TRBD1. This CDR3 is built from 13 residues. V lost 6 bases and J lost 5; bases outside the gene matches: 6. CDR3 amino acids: CASSLTGTETQYF. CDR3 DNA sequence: TGTGCCAGCAGCCTGACAGGGACGGAGACCCAGTACTTC.

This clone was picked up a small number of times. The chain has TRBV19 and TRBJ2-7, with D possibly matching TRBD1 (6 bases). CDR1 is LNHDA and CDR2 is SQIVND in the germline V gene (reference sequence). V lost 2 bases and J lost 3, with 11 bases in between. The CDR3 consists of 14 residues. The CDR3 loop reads CASSIQGSYYEQYF. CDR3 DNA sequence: TGTGCCAGTAGTATACAGGGGTCCTACTACGAGCAGTACTTC.

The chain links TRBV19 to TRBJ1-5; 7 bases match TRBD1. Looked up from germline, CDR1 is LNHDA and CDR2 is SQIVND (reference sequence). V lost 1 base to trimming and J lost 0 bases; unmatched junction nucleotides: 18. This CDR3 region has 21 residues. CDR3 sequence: CASSIVPGQRISIYSNQPQHF. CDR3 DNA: TGTGCCAGTAGTATAGTCCCGGGACAGAGGATATCTATCTATAGCAATCAGCCCCAGCATTTT.

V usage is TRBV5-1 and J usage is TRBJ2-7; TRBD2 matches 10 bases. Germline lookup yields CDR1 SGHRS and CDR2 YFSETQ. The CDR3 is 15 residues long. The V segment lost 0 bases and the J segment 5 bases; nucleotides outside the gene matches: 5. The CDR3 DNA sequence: TGCGCCAGCAGCTTGGTAGCTAGCGGGAGCCACGAGCAGTACTTC. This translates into CASSLVASGSHEQYF. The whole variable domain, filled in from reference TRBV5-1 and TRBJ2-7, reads KAGVTQTPRYLIKTRGQQVTLSCSPISGHRSVSWYQQTPGQGLQFLFEYFSETQRNKGNFPGRFSGRQFSNSRSEMNVSTLELGDSALYLCASSLVASGSHEQYFGPGTRLTVT.

The CDR3 DNA reads as TGTGCCAGCAGTTTACTTCTAGCGGGAGGGCCCTACGAGCAGTACTTC. Protein: CASSLLLAGGPYEQYF. The rearrangement uses TRBV27 and TRBJ2-7, with 12 bases fitting TRBD2. The ends lost 2 bases at V and 2 bases at J; junction bases unmatched: 4. This CDR3 has 16 residues. Germline CDR1 MNHEY, CDR2 SMNVEV (reference sequence).

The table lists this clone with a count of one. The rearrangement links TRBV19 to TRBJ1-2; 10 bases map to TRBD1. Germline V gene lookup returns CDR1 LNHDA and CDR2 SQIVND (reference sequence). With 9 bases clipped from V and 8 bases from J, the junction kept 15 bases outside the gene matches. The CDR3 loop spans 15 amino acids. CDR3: CASGRRDRGTGGYTF. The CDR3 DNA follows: TGTGCCAGCGGTAGGAGGGACAGGGGTACTGGGGGCTACACCTTC.

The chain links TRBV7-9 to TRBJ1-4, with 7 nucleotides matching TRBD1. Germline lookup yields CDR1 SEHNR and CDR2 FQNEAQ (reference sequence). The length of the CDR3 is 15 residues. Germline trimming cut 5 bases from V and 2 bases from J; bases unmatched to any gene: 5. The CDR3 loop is CASSVRDSTNEKLFF. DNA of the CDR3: TGTGCCAGCAGCGTACGGGACAGTACTAATGAAAAACTGTTTTTT.

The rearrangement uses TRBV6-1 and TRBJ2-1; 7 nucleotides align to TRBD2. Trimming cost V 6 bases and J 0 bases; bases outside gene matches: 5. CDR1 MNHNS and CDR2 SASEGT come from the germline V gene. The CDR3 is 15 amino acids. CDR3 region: CASRPASGSYNEQFF. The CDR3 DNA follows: TGTGCCAGCAGACCCGCTAGCGGCTCCTACAATGAGCAGTTCTTC.

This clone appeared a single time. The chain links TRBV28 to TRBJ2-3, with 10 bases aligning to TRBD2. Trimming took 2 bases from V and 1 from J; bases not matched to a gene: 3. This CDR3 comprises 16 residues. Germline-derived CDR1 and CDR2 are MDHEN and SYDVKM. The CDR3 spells CASSLRLAGGTDTQYF. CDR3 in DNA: TGTGCCAGCAGTTTACGGCTAGCGGGAGGCACAGATACGCAGTATTTT. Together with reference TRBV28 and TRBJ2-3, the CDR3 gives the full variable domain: DVKVTQSSRYLVKRTGEKVFLECVQDMDHENMFWYRQDPGLGLRLIYFSYDVKMKEKGDIPEGYSVSREKKERFSLILESASTNQTSMYLCASSLRLAGGTDTQYFGPGTRLTVL.

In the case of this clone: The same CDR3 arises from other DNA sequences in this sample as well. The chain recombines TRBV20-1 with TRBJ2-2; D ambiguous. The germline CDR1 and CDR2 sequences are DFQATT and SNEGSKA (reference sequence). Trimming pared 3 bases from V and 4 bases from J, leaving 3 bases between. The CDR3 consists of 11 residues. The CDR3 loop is CSASGTGELFF. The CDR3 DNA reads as TGCAGTGCTAGCGGCACCGGGGAGCTGTTTTTT.

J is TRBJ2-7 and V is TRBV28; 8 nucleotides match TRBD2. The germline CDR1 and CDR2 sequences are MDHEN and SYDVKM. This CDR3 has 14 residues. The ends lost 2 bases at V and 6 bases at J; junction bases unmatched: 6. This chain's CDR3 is CASSLLASGREQYF. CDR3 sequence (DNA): TGTGCCAGCAGTTTACTGGCTAGCGGGCGCGAGCAGTACTTC.

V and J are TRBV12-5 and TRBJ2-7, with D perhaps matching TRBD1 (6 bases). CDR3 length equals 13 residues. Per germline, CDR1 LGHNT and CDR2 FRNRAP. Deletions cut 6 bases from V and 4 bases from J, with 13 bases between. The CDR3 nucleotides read TGTGCTAGTGGACAGGGAGAATTGTACGAGCAGTACTTC. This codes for CASGQGELYEQYF.

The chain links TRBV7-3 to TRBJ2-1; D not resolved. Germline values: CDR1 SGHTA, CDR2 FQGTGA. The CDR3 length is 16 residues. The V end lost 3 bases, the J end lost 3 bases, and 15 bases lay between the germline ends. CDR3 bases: TGTGCCAGCAGCTTGGGTTTAGCAGCCGGCTACAATGAGCAGTTCTTC. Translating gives CASSLGLAAGYNEQFF.

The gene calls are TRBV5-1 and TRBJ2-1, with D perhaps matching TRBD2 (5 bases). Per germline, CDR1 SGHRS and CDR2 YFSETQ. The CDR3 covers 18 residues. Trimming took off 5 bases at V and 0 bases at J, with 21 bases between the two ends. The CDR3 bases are TGCGCCAGCAGAACCCTCCCTGGGGAGTCCATCTCCTACAATGAGCAGTTCTTC. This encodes CASRTLPGESISYNEQFF.

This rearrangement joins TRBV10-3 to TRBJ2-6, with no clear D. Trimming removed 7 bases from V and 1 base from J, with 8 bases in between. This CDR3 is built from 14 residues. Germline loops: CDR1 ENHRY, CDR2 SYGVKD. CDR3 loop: CAITAESGANVLTF. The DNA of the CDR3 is TGTGCCATCACGGCGGAATCTGGGGCCAACGTCCTGACTTTC.

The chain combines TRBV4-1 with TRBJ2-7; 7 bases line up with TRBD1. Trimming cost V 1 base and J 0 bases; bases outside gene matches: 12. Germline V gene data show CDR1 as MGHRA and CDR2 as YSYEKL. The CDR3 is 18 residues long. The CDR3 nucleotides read TGCGCCAGCAGCCAAGTACCGGGACAGAGAAGGTTCTCCTACGAGCAGTACTTC. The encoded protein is CASSQVPGQRRFSYEQYF.

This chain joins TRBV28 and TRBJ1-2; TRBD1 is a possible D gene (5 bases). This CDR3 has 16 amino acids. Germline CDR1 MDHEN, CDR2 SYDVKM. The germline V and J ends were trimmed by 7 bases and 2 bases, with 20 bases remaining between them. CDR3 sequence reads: CASNSAKNPGNYGYTF. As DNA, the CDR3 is TGTGCCAGCAATTCCGCGAAAAACCCAGGGAACTATGGCTACACCTTC.

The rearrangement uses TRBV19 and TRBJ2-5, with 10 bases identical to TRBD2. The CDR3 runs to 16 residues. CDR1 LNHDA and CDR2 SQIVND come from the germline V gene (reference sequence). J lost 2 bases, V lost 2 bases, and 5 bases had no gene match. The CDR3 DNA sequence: TGTGCCAGTAGTATAACCGGACTAGCGGAACAAGAGACCCAGTACTTC. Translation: CASSITGLAEQETQYF.

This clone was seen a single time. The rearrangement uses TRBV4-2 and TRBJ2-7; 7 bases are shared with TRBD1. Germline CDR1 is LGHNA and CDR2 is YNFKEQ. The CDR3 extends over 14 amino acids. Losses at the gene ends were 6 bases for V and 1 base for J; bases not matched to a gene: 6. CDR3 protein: CASSSGTASYEQYF. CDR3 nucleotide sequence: TGTGCCAGCAGTTCCGGGACAGCGTCCTACGAGCAGTACTTC.

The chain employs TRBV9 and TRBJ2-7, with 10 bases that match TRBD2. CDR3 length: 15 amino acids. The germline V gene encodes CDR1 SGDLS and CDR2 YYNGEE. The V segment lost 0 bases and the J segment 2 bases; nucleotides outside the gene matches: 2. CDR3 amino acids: CASSVGLAGAYEQYF. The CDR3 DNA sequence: TGTGCCAGCAGCGTAGGTCTAGCGGGAGCCTACGAGCAGTACTTC.

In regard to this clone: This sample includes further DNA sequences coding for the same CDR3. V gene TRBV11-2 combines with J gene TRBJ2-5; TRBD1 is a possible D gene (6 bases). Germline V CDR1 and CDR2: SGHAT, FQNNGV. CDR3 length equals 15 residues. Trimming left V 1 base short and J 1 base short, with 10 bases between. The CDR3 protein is CASSLVGASQETQYF. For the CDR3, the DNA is TGTGCCAGCAGCTTAGTGGGGGCTTCCCAAGAGACCCAGTACTTC.

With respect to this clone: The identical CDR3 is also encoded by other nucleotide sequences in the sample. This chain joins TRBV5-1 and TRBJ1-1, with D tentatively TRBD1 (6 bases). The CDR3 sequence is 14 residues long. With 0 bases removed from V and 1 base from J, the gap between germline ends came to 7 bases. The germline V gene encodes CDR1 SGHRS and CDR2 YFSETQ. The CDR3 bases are TGCGCCAGCAGCTTGGGGACAGCGAACACTGAAGCTTTCTTT. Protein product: CASSLGTANTEAFF.

The CDR3 region has the DNA TGTGCCAGCAGCTTAAGCTTGACGGGAGTAGACAATGAGCAGTTCTTC. It is translated as CASSLSLTGVDNEQFF. The chain has TRBV11-2 and TRBJ2-1; possible D gene TRBD2, 6 bases. Germline loops: CDR1 SGHAT, CDR2 FQNNGV. The CDR3 is made up of 16 amino acids. V gave up 2 bases and J gave up 5 bases, with 16 bases separating them.

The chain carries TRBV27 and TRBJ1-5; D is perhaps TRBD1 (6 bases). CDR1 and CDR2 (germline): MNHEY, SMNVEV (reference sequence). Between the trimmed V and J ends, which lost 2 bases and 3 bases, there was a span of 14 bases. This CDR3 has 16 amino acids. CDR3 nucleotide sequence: TGTGCCAGCAGTTTAAGGGGAGGGGGGAACAATCAGCCCCAGCATTTT. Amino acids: CASSLRGGGNNQPQHF.

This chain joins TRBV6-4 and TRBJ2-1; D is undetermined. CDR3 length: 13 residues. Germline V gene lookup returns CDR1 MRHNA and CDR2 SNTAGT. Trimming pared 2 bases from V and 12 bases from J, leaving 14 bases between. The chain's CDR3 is CASSDLPTQAQFF. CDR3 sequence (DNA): TGTGCCAGCAGTGACCTTCCGACCCAGGCGCAGTTCTTC.

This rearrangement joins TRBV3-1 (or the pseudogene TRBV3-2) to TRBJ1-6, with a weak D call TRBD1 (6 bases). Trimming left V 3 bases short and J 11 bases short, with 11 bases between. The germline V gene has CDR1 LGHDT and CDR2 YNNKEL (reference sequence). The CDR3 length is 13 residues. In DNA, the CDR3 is TGTGCCAGCAGCCAGGCTACAGGGACACCCCTCCACTTT. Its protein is CASSQATGTPLHF.

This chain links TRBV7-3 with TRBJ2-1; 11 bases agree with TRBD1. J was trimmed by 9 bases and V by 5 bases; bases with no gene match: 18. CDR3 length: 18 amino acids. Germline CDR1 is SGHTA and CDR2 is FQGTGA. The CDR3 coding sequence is TGTGCCAGCAGCCCGCCTACTGGACAGGGGGCGAAGATAGGTGAGCAGTTCTTC. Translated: CASSPPTGQGAKIGEQFF.